This TCR beta chain was documented in a study of blood T cell repertoires in COVID-19. Study overall: Nucleic acid was either cDNA or gDNA, and it came from T cells, B-cell-depleted T cells, or PBMCs.

Each exposed participant met a COVID-19 case in the 2 weeks preceding study entry. The data were produced by immunoSEQ multiplex PCR, yet TCRdb's version contains in-frame clones alone and is incomplete. This sample has roughly 150,000 clones; 80% to 85% occur once, and the top ten carry around 5.1%. The CDR3 is made up of 15 amino acids. J gave up 7 bases and V 1 base, and 4 bases lay outside the gene matches. Germline CDR1 SEHNR, CDR2 FQNEAQ (reference sequence). The material sequenced was PBMCs or T cells enriched from blood (not recorded which). The clonotype comes from a man between 65 and 80 years old who had been exposed to COVID-19. This chain links TRBV7-9 with TRBJ2-1, with TRBD2 identical over 10 bases. Here the CDR3 reads CASSLDLAGVNEQFF. The CDR3 DNA is TGTGCCAGCAGCTTAGACCTAGCGGGGGTAAATGAGCAGTTCTTC.